This entry concerns a single T cell receptor beta chain. Its target is unknown. The sample originates from a study of cytomegalovirus exposure and HLA in healthy donors. The study's findings and limits: Evidence from a later analysis indicated that most CMV-associated TCR beta chains looked HLA-restricted. Later analysis revealed greater clonal expansion in HLA-associated TCR beta chains than in equally common others.

CDR3 length: 14 amino acids. Germline V gives CDR1 SGDLS, CDR2 YYNGEE. The germline V and J ends were trimmed by 0 bases and 5 bases, with 8 bases remaining between them. A multiplex PCR was run with 60 Vbeta primers and 13 Jbeta primers. TCRdb's table, derived via immunoSEQ multiplex PCR, lists solely in-frame clones and lacks some. The repertoire shows approximately 190,000 clones; the top ten hold 6.5%. This sequence was found in a man aged 30 to 39 in good health and CMV-seronegative. The gene calls are TRBV9 and TRBJ2-2; D gene unclear. Source material: PBMCs. CDR3 region: CASSVVASTGELFF. The DNA of the CDR3 is TGTGCCAGCAGCGTAGTGGCTAGTACCGGGGAGCTGTTTTTT.